This is a list of T cell receptor beta chains from one sample in a study of T cells in Graves' hyperthyroidism and ophthalmopathy. Each CDR3 protein is one row after TCRdb ran MiXCR on the multiplex PCR reads. The sample includes fewer than 450,000 distinct CDR3 sequences, over 12% of them seen just once. Sequenced material: blood. The receptor source for this set is a man aged 45 to 65 with Graves' ophthalmopathy. Both conserved end residues are trimmed from each CDR3. A D gene is named only where the DNA matches it firmly.

D,V,CDR3
NA,TRBV6-1,ASGLGVGYEQY
TRBD1,TRBV25-1,ASSEYWGQNSPLH
NA,TRBV28,ASSGVRGISNQPQH
TRBD1,TRBV30,AWGTGGRKTQY
TRBD2,TRBV5-1,ASSTGTSGTSTDTQY
TRBD1,TRBV6-1,ASSGEQGAFSEQF
NA,TRBV5-1,ASSAGTEPPPYEQY
TRBD1,TRBV29-1,SVARDREAF
TRBD1,TRBV18,ASSPGTAPERSYT
NA,TRBV30,AWEGDYHIEQY
TRBD1,TRBV5-6,ASSSYRGSGQF
NA,TRBV12-3/TRBV12-4,ASSSHDGGITEAF
NA,TRBV29-1,SVERPTQEPTDTQY
TRBD2,TRBV6-1,ASRPHLGTSEFTYNEQF